These 5 T cell receptor beta chains share one sample of origin, sequenced in a study of metastatic and nonmetastatic thyroid tumors. Each patient went into thyroid surgery without having received any treatment. TCRdb re-clonotyped the PCR reads via MiXCR. The profile covers about 33,000 clones, with 18% appearing a single time and approximately 13% taken by the ten largest. Source material: blood. The receptors originated from a male donor with papillary thyroid cancer or a benign thyroid nodule (not recorded which). Some clones in this sample may be carry-over from other donors' samples.

With regard to this clone: Mismatch with germline at one junction end may stem from a read error. This sequence joins TRBV28 and TRBJ1-1, with 8 bases matching TRBD1. The CDR3 is made up of 15 amino acids. From germline, CDR1 is MDHEN and CDR2 SYDVKM. For the CDR3, the DNA is TGTGCCAGCGGGTCAGGGGGCTCCACTTCCACTGAAGCCTTCTTT. This gives the protein CASGSGGSTSTEAFF.

This clone occurred a few times. The rearrangement links TRBV12-3 or TRBV12-4 to TRBJ1-3; D might be TRBD1 (6 bases). The V end was cut by 7 bases, the J end by 4 bases, with 17 bases between. The CDR3 totals 15 residues. This CDR3 is CASTPGRGRGNTIYF. The CDR3 region has the DNA TGTGCCAGCACCCCGGGGAGGGGGAGGGGAAACACCATATATTTT.

The table lists this clone with many counts. V usage is TRBV3-1 and J usage is TRBJ2-5; the D is unclear. Trimming stripped 0 bases from V and 10 bases from J, with 9 bases between. The CDR3 is 12 residues long. Germline values: CDR1 LGHDT, CDR2 YNNKEL (reference sequence). The CDR3 DNA reads as TGTGCCAGCAGCCAAGAGAACAGACGCCAGTACTTC. This translates into CASSQENRRQYF.

This clone came up a few times. The chain couples TRBV28 to TRBJ2-5, with TRBD1 matching 8 bases. The CDR3 runs 14 residues. The ends lost 0 bases at V and 6 bases at J; junction bases unmatched: 3. CDR1 and CDR2 from the germline V gene are MDHEN and SYDVKM. The CDR3 is CASSLWQGAKTQYF. The CDR3 DNA sequence: TGTGCCAGCAGTTTATGGCAGGGGGCCAAGACCCAGTACTTC.

CDR3 DNA sequence: TGCGCCAGCAGCTTGCAGGAATTCTACAATGAGCAGTTCTTC. Translation gives CASSLQEFYNEQFF. The chain links TRBV5-1 to TRBJ2-1; D is unresolved. Germline V gene data show CDR1 as SGHRS and CDR2 as YFSETQ. This CDR3 spans 14 amino acids. Trimming removed 1 base at V and 3 bases at J, with 8 bases between. Looking up the rest from reference TRBV5-1 and TRBJ2-1 gives the full variable domain: KAGVTQTPRYLIKTRGQQVTLSCSPISGHRSVSWYQQTPGQGLQFLFEYFSETQRNKGNFPGRFSGRQFSNSRSEMNVSTLELGDSALYLCASSLQEFYNEQFFGPGTRLTVL.